A single sample is the source of the 2 T cell receptor beta chains below, sequenced in a study of blood T cell repertoires in COVID-19. Repertoires were generated with immunoSEQ multiplex PCR, while TCRdb's copy carries only in-frame clones and drops some. The data hold about 360,000 clones, with around nine tenths observed a single time. Input material: peripheral blood. The receptors derive from a human donor in a cohort sampled during active COVID-19.

This clone is a singleton in its sample. The rearrangement joins TRBV19 to TRBJ2-7, with 10 bases aligning to TRBD2. This CDR3 region has 15 residues. The germline gives CDR1 LNHDA, CDR2 SQIVND (reference sequence). V shed 5 bases, J shed 6 bases, and the junction held 10 bases outside the gene matches. The CDR3 DNA reads as TGTGCCAGTAGTCTAGGACTAGCGGCAGTGGGCGAGCAGTACTTC. Encoded protein: CASSLGLAAVGEQYF.

This clone was counted many times. The chain recombines TRBV7-8 with TRBJ2-7; 9 bases align to TRBD1. This CDR3 region has 14 residues. Trimming cost V 1 base and J 5 bases; bases outside gene matches: 3. Germline CDR1 and CDR2: SGHVS and FQNEAQ. The CDR3, as DNA: TGTGCCAGCAGCTTAGGGGACAGGGAACACGAGCAGTACTTC. Its protein product is CASSLGDREHEQYF.